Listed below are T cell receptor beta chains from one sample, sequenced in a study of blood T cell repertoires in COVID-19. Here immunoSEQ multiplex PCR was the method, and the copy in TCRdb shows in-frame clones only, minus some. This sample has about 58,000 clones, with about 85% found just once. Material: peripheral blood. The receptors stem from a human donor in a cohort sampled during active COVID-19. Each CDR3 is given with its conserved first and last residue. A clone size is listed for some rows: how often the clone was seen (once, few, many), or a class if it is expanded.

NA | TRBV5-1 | CASSFGVQETQYF
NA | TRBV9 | CASSVGGTETYEQYF
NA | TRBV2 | CAEGGEKLFF
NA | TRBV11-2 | CASSKTVNTEAFF
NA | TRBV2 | CASSRTGSSYNEQFF
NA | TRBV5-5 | CASSWGQSATEAFF
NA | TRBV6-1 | CASGPGTGTLEQYF
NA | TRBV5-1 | CASSLGDRLNEKLFF
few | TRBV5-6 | CASSRANRDEQYF
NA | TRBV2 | CASISGGAGNTIYF
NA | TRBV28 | CASSSPNGAWGYTF
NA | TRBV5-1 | CASSMVGHEQYF
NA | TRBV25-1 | CASSMGQGRSPLHF
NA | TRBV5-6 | CASNFYSGTYNEQFF
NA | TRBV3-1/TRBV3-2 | CASDNGGGGQPQHF